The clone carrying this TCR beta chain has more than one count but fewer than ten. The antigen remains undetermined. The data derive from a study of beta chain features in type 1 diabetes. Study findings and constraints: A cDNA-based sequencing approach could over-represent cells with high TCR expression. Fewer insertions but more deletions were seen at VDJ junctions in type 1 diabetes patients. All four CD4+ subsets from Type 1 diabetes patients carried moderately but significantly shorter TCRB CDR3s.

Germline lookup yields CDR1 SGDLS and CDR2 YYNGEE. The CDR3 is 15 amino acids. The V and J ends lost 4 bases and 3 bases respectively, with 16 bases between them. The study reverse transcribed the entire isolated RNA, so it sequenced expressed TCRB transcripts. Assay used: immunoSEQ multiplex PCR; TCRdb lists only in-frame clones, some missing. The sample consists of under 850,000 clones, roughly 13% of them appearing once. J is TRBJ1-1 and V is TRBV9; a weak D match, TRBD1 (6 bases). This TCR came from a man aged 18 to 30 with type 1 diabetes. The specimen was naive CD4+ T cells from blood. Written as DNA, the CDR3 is TGTGCCAGCAGCACCGGGGGTTACAGGGACACTGAAGCTTTCTTT. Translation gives CASSTGGYRDTEAFF.